Shown below are 29 T cell receptor beta chains from a single sample sequenced in a study of blood T cells in healthy people across ages. For the second PCR, which ran for 7 to 11 cycles, a sample-barcoded 5' primer and a J-beta primer mix were used. TCRdb fed the 5' RACE reads into MiXCR, producing one record per CDR3 protein. Of 600,000 to 800,000 distinct CDR3 sequences in the sample, 52% were seen once. Sequenced material: blood. The receptors were gathered from a woman older than 75 in good health.

This clonotype has a handful of counts. The CDR3: CASSQEFSTSGGFTDTQYF. The DNA of the CDR3 is TGCGCCAGCAGCCAAGAATTCTCGACTAGCGGGGGATTCACAGATACGCAGTATTTT. V is TRBV4-3 and J is TRBJ2-3; 12 bases align to TRBD2. This CDR3 has 19 amino acids. V lost 0 bases, J lost 2 bases, and 9 bases stayed unmatched. Germline loops: CDR1 LGHNA, CDR2 YSLEER.

This chain links TRBV7-9 with TRBJ2-5, with D perhaps matching TRBD1 (7 bases). The V gene lost 6 bases and the J gene lost 3 bases, with 17 bases spanning the gap. CDR1 is SEHNR, CDR2 FQNEAQ, per germline (reference sequence). The CDR3 extends over 15 amino acids. CDR3 protein: CASSYLATGKETQYF. The CDR3, as DNA: TGTGCCAGCAGTTATCTAGCGACAGGGAAAGAGACCCAGTACTTC.

Written as DNA, the CDR3 is TGCGCCAGCAGCCAAGAATCGGGTACAGGTGACGGTATGGGGTATGGCTACACCTTC. Translating gives CASSQESGTGDGMGYGYTF. V gene TRBV4-3 combines with J gene TRBJ1-2; the D gene is possibly TRBD1 (5 bases). Between the trimmed V and J ends, which lost 0 bases and 5 bases, there was a span of 25 bases. Germline V CDR1 and CDR2: LGHNA, YSLEER. The CDR3 contains 19 residues.

This clonotype was seen at least ten times. The V gene is TRBV28, the J gene TRBJ2-1; D is unclear. CDR3 size: 14 residues. Germline CDR1 and CDR2: MDHEN and SYDVKM. The V gene lost 8 bases and the J gene lost 1 base, with 12 bases spanning the gap. The chain's CDR3 is CASGESPSYNEQFF. CDR3 coding DNA: TGTGCCAGCGGAGAGTCTCCTTCCTACAATGAGCAGTTCTTC.

V usage is TRBV12-3 or TRBV12-4 and J usage is TRBJ2-5; 8 bases agree with TRBD1. Trimming cost V 5 bases and J 5 bases; bases outside gene matches: 13. The CDR3 runs 16 residues. DNA of the CDR3: TGTGCCAGCAGTAATTACGAGGCAGGGGGCATCGAGACCCAGTACTTC. As protein: CASSNYEAGGIETQYF.

About this clonotype: A clone one base away is much larger, so this may be a read error. The chain recombines TRBV4-2 with TRBJ2-1; D gene unclear. Between the trimmed V and J ends, which lost 0 bases and 4 bases, there was a span of 22 bases. Germline CDR1 is LGHNA and CDR2 is YNFKEQ. This CDR3 contains 19 residues. As DNA, the CDR3 is TGTGCCAGCAGCCAAGAATATGTGATCGACCCCCAATCTTACAATGAGCAGTTCTTC. Translating it yields CASSQEYVIDPQSYNEQFF.

This clonotype was picked up one time. This rearrangement joins TRBV12-3 or TRBV12-4 to TRBJ2-3; unclear D gene. V dropped 1 base and J dropped 6 bases, with 8 bases sitting between them. The CDR3 length is 13 residues. The DNA for the CDR3 is TGTGCCAGCAGTTTAGACCCCCGGGATACGCAGTATTTT. This gives the protein CASSLDPRDTQYF.

The V call is TRBV10-3, the J call TRBJ2-7; D unresolved. The germline V gene encodes CDR1 ENHRY and CDR2 SYGVKD. V lost 2 bases to trimming and J lost 2 bases, with 10 bases between them. CDR3 length: 14 residues. The chain's CDR3 is CAISERGVPYEQYF. In DNA, the CDR3 is TGTGCCATCAGTGAGCGTGGGGTTCCCTACGAGCAGTACTTC.

The chain is built from TRBV15 and TRBJ1-1, with a possible D match to TRBD1 (5 bases). Germline CDR1 is LNHNV and CDR2 is YYDKDF (reference sequence). CDR3 size: 13 residues. With 0 bases removed from V and 13 bases from J, the gap between germline ends came to 15 bases. The CDR3 DNA is TGTGCCACCAGCAGAGATCCTCAGGGTCAGGGTTTCTTT. Residues: CATSRDPQGQGFF. Together with reference TRBV15 and TRBJ1-1, the CDR3 gives the full variable domain: DAMVIQNPRYQVTQFGKPVTLSCSQTLNHNVMYWYQQKSSQAPKLLFHYYDKDFNNEADTPDNFQSRRPNTSFCFLDIRSPGLGDTAMYLCATSRDPQGQGFFGQGTRLTVV.

This chain connects TRBV7-2 to TRBJ2-4; either TRBD1 or TRBD2 may supply D (7 bases each). The CDR3 runs to 15 residues. The germline CDR1 and CDR2 sequences are SGHTA and FQGNSA. Trimming cost V 2 bases and J 6 bases, with 14 bases left between them. CDR3 bases: TGTGCCAGCAGCTTAAGGGAGGGGGCTAGAAACATTCAGTACTTC. This translates into CASSLREGARNIQYF.

Comments on this clonotype: This may be a read error, as it is one base from a much larger clone. This chain connects TRBV6-6 to TRBJ2-5; no clear D gene. V lost 0 bases and J 11 bases, leaving 19 bases between the germline ends. Germline-derived CDR1 and CDR2 are MNHNY and SVGAGI (reference sequence). This CDR3 is built from 15 residues. CDR3 amino acids: CASSYSGRAATEQYF. The CDR3 DNA follows: TGTGCCAGCAGTTACTCCGGTCGGGCCGCTACTGAGCAGTACTTC.

This clonotype was picked up many times. The CDR3 DNA reads TGTGCCAGCAGCCCCCGGGAGCAGGGTACCCAGTACTTC. Residues: CASSPREQGTQYF. This chain connects TRBV12-3 or TRBV12-4 to TRBJ2-7, with TRBD2 as a possible D gene (6 bases). The CDR3 runs 13 residues. V was cut by 6 bases and J by 10 bases, with 19 bases left in between.

About this clonotype itself: Being one base from a much bigger clone, this may be a read error. The chain recombines TRBV5-1 with TRBJ2-1; TRBD1 matches 7 bases. Looked up from germline, CDR1 is SGHRS and CDR2 is YFSETQ. J gave up 9 bases and V 2 bases, and 2 bases lay outside the gene matches. The CDR3 loop spans 12 amino acids. The CDR3 nucleotides are TGCGCCAGCAGCTTCAACAGGGGTGAGCAGTTCTTC. Protein: CASSFNRGEQFF.

This clonotype was observed a few times. A much larger clone differs by one base, so this may be a read error. This chain uses TRBV7-2 with TRBJ1-5; D gene ambiguous. Germline CDR1 reads SGHTA; CDR2 reads FQGNSA. The length of the CDR3 is 10 residues. The germline V and J ends were trimmed by 6 bases and 4 bases, with 1 base remaining between them. For the CDR3, the DNA is TGTGCCAGCAGGAATCAGCCCCAGCATTTT. This gives the protein CASRNQPQHF.

The chain employs TRBV9 and TRBJ2-7; D is uncertain. The CDR3 loop spans 12 amino acids. V gave up 4 bases and J gave up 8 bases, with 13 bases separating them. The germline gives CDR1 SGDLS, CDR2 YYNGEE. The DNA for the CDR3 is TGTGCCAGCAGCCCGAACAGCGTACAGCAGTACTTC. This translates into CASSPNSVQQYF.

The genes are TRBV6-6 and TRBJ1-1; maybe TRBD1 (6 bases). With 0 bases removed from V and 2 bases from J, the gap between germline ends came to 13 bases. CDR3 length: 16 residues. CDR1 and CDR2 (germline): MNHNY, SVGAGI (reference sequence). As DNA, the CDR3 is TGTGCCAGCAGTTACTCGGGCGGCAGGGGAAACACTGAAGCTTTCTTT. Protein sequence: CASSYSGGRGNTEAFF.

The V and J genes are TRBV3-1 and TRBJ2-1, with 7 nucleotides matching TRBD1. With the DNA end fitting TRBJ2-7 better, the J assignment may be wrong. The CDR3 length is 18 residues. The germline V gene encodes CDR1 LGHDT and CDR2 YNNKEL (reference sequence). CDR3 residues: CASSHPGGEDTSYNEQYF. DNA for the CDR3: TGTGCCAGCAGCCACCCAGGGGGTGAGGATACCTCTTACAATGAGCAGTACTTC.

This clonotype was counted ten times or more. The rearrangement links TRBV11-1 to TRBJ2-7; 7 positions match TRBD2. With 2 bases clipped from V and 4 bases from J, the junction kept 8 bases outside the gene matches. There are 15 residues in the CDR3. The germline CDR1 and CDR2 sequences are SGHAT and FQDESV (reference sequence). This chain's CDR3 is CASSLRASGWYEQYF. CDR3 bases: TGTGCCAGCAGCTTAAGGGCTAGCGGCTGGTACGAGCAGTACTTC.

This clonotype was observed a handful of times. The chain couples TRBV20-1 to TRBJ1-5, with D uncertain. V was shortened by 3 bases and J by 4 bases, with 16 bases between the two germline ends. This CDR3 is built from 15 residues. From germline, CDR1 is DFQATT and CDR2 SNEGSKA (reference sequence). CDR3 sequence (DNA): TGCAGTGCTAGCCTAGAGGTAGGGCCGAATCAGCCCCAGCATTTT. This gives the protein CSASLEVGPNQPQHF.

This clonotype was counted at least ten times. The rearrangement uses TRBV9 and TRBJ2-4; 7 bases match TRBD2. The CDR3 covers 16 residues. J was trimmed by 6 bases and V by 4 bases; bases with no gene match: 13. The germline V gene encodes CDR1 SGDLS and CDR2 YYNGEE. The CDR3 region has the DNA TGTGCCAGCAGCCCACCTTGGGAGGGAGGTGGAAACATTCAGTACTTC. Its protein product is CASSPPWEGGGNIQYF.

This clonotype has more than one count but fewer than ten. The chain recombines TRBV5-1 with TRBJ2-1; possible D gene TRBD2, 5 bases. V was trimmed by 0 bases and J by 2 bases, leaving 12 bases between them. Germline V lookup: CDR1 SGHRS, CDR2 YFSETQ. The CDR3 is 16 amino acids. The CDR3 reads CASSLEGLGAYNEQFF. The CDR3 nucleotides are TGCGCCAGCAGCTTGGAAGGACTCGGGGCCTACAATGAGCAGTTCTTC.

The chain employs TRBV5-6 and TRBJ1-1; D may be TRBD1 (5 bases). This CDR3 is 15 amino acids long. Trimming left V 4 bases short and J 1 base short, with 14 bases between. Germline CDR1 SGHDT, CDR2 YYEEEE. The CDR3 bases are TGTGCCAGCAGCCCCTGGGGCAGGAGGAACACTGAAGCTTTCTTT. This gives the protein CASSPWGRRNTEAFF.

Here the CDR3 DNA reads TGTGCCAGCAGCCTGGGAGCGGACAGCAATTCACCCCTCCACTTT. Encoded protein: CASSLGADSNSPLHF. V usage is TRBV21-1 and J usage is TRBJ1-6; the D call in the table, TRBD1, was not verified against the DNA. TRBV21-1 is listed as a pseudogene. This CDR3 has 15 residues.

This clonotype occurred a few times. The chain recombines TRBV2 with TRBJ2-3; 8 bases align to TRBD2. The trim removed 6 bases at V and 5 bases at J, leaving 10 bases unmatched. Germline CDR1 SNHLY, CDR2 FYNNEI. This CDR3 spans 15 amino acids. The CDR3 protein is CASRSGAGVGDTQYF. The CDR3 bases are TGTGCCAGCAGAAGTGGAGCGGGAGTTGGAGATACGCAGTATTTT.

In its sample, this clonotype was seen many times. V gene TRBV3-1 combines with J gene TRBJ2-3; D perhaps matches TRBD2 (5 bases). V was shortened by 1 base and J by 3 bases, with 14 bases between the two germline ends. The germline V gene has CDR1 LGHDT and CDR2 YNNKEL (reference sequence). The CDR3 contains 16 residues. CDR3 sequence: CASSQVTARGTDTQYF. Written as DNA, the CDR3 is TGTGCCAGCAGCCAAGTAACAGCTAGAGGGACAGATACGCAGTATTTT.

This clonotype was counted at least ten times. The chain employs TRBV12-3 or TRBV12-4 and TRBJ1-1, with D perhaps TRBD1 (6 bases). V lost 4 bases to trimming and J lost 5 bases, with 11 bases between them. This CDR3 region has 13 residues. This chain's CDR3 is CASSSTGPTEAFF. The CDR3 coding sequence is TGTGCCAGCAGTTCCACAGGGCCAACTGAAGCTTTCTTT.

The chain employs TRBV20-1 and TRBJ2-3; no definite D call. V gave up 3 bases and J gave up 0 bases, with 1 base separating them. The CDR3 is 11 amino acids. The germline V gene encodes CDR1 DFQATT and CDR2 SNEGSKA (reference sequence). CDR3 region: CSASSTDTQYF. CDR3 in DNA: TGCAGTGCTAGTAGCACAGATACGCAGTATTTT.

The gene calls are TRBV20-1 and TRBJ2-3, with D possibly TRBD1 on 6 matching bases. The germline V gene has CDR1 DFQATT and CDR2 SNEGSKA (reference sequence). Trimming shortened V by 4 bases and J by 1 base, and 21 bases separated the two germline ends. This CDR3 has 17 amino acids. The CDR3 sequence: CSAIFSGAFEGTDTQYF. The DNA for the CDR3 is TGCAGTGCTATCTTTTCAGGGGCATTTGAGGGCACAGATACGCAGTATTTT.

The rearrangement joins TRBV12-3 or TRBV12-4 to TRBJ1-5; possible D gene TRBD1, 6 bases. V gave up 0 bases and J gave up 5 bases, with 8 bases separating them. There are 14 residues in the CDR3. This chain's CDR3 is CASSLAAGDQPQHF. DNA for the CDR3: TGTGCCAGCAGTTTAGCGGCAGGGGATCAGCCCCAGCATTTT.